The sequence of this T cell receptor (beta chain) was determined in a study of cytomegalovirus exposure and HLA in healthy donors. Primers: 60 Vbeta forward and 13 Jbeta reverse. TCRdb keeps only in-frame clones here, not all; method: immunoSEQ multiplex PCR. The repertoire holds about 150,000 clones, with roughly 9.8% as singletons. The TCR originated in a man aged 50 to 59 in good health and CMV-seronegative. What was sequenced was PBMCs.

CDR3 amino acids: CASSARGQGALGNTIYF. The CDR3 nucleotides are TGTGCCAGCAGCGCGCGAGGACAGGGGGCTTTAGGAAACACCATATATTTT. The chain recombines TRBV21-1 with TRBJ1-3; TRBD1 reflects the table's D call only, with no check against the DNA. TRBV21-1 is described as a pseudogene. The CDR3 consists of 17 residues.